These 22 T cell receptor beta chains came from one sample sequenced in a study of T cell changes during pregnancy in multiple sclerosis. Assay used: immunoSEQ multiplex PCR; TCRdb lists only in-frame clones, some missing. The repertoire consists of over 90,000 clones, with 92% occurring once and the leading ten covering about 0.9%. Sequencing used peripheral blood, obtained after pregnancy. All receptors come from a female donor with multiple sclerosis, enrolled in a pregnancy study.

The chain couples TRBV10-1 to TRBJ2-1; D call uncertain. Germline CDR1 WNHNN, CDR2 SYGVQD (reference sequence). There are 12 residues in the CDR3. Deletions cut 4 bases from V and 5 bases from J, with 6 bases between. The CDR3 region has the DNA TGCGCCAGCAGTGTACATAACAATGAGCAGTTCTTC. Amino acids: CASSVHNNEQFF.

In DNA form, the CDR3 reads TGTGCCAGCAGCAAAAGGGGGGGACAGGGGGTTTATGGCTACACCTTC. It specifies CASSKRGGQGVYGYTF. V is TRBV7-2 and J is TRBJ1-2; 11 bases are a match to TRBD1. Looked up from germline, CDR1 is SGHTA and CDR2 is FQGNSA. The CDR3 sequence is 16 residues long. The trim removed 5 bases at V and 5 bases at J, leaving 10 bases unmatched.

The rearrangement joins TRBV6-5 to TRBJ1-2; 8 bases align to TRBD1. The CDR3 consists of 13 residues. Germline assignment: CDR1 MNHEY and CDR2 SVGAGI. V trimming: 5 bases; J trimming: 8 bases; junction bases outside the gene matches: 7. The CDR3 DNA reads TGTGCCAGCAGTCTCGGGACAGGTAGCGGCTACACCTTC. Protein sequence: CASSLGTGSGYTF.

The chain links TRBV5-1 to TRBJ2-1, with 13 bases fitting TRBD2. Looked up from germline, CDR1 is SGHRS and CDR2 is YFSETQ. V was pared by 4 bases and J by 9 bases, with 13 bases of the junction left unmatched. There are 17 residues in the CDR3. CDR3 in DNA: TGCGCCAGCAGCCGATGGACTAGCGGGAGAAAGACGGGTGAGCAGTTCTTC. This translates into CASSRWTSGRKTGEQFF.

The rearrangement links TRBV6-5 to TRBJ1-1; tentatively, D is TRBD1 (5 bases). Per the germline V gene, CDR1 is MNHEY and CDR2 is SVGAGI. The ends were cut back, 2 bases at V and 7 bases at J, with 11 bases in the middle. The length of the CDR3 is 13 residues. The CDR3 DNA follows: TGTGCCAGCAGTTACATGACAGCCGATGAAGCTTTCTTT. Translated, it gives CASSYMTADEAFF.

CDR3 sequence (DNA): TGTGCCAGCAGTTCCGGACAGCTTGATCAGCCCCAGCATTTT. Its protein product is CASSSGQLDQPQHF. V usage is TRBV27 and J usage is TRBJ1-5; tentatively, D is TRBD1 (6 bases). CDR1 MNHEY and CDR2 SMNVEV come from the germline V gene (reference sequence). The ends were cut back, 4 bases at V and 5 bases at J, with 12 bases in the middle. This CDR3 contains 14 residues.

This chain joins TRBV19 and TRBJ1-5, with D tentatively TRBD1 (5 bases). This CDR3 is built from 14 residues. Deletions cut 2 bases from V and 3 bases from J, with 8 bases between. Germline values: CDR1 LNHDA, CDR2 SQIVND (reference sequence). CDR3 residues: CASSIQGPNQPQHF. CDR3 DNA: TGTGCCAGTAGTATACAGGGCCCCAATCAGCCCCAGCATTTT.

The rearrangement joins TRBV18 to TRBJ2-7; D is uncertain. The V and J ends lost 0 bases and 6 bases respectively, with 6 bases between them. The length of the CDR3 is 12 residues. The germline V gene encodes CDR1 KGHSH and CDR2 LQKENI. The CDR3, as DNA: TGTGCCAGCTCACCACCGGGCATCGAGCAGTACTTC. Translated: CASSPPGIEQYF. Looking up the rest from reference TRBV18 and TRBJ2-7 gives the full variable domain: NAGVMQNPRHLVRRRGQEARLRCSPMKGHSHVYWYRQLPEEGLKFMVYLQKENIIDESGMPKERFSAEFPKEGPSILRIQQVVRGDSAAYFCASSPPGIEQYFGPGTRLTVT.

This rearrangement joins TRBV7-2 to TRBJ2-3; TRBD2 aligns across 14 bases. The CDR3 covers 16 residues. With 5 bases clipped from V and 5 bases from J, the junction kept 6 bases outside the gene matches. CDR1 and CDR2 from the germline V gene are SGHTA and FQGNSA. CDR3 coding DNA: TGTGCCAGCAGCCCTAGGACTAGCGGGGGGCGAGATACGCAGTATTTT. This encodes CASSPRTSGGRDTQYF.

J is TRBJ1-2 and V is TRBV13; 8 nucleotides line up with TRBD1. CDR1 is PRHDT, CDR2 FYEKMQ, per germline (reference sequence). The trim removed 5 bases at V and 4 bases at J, leaving 9 bases unmatched. The CDR3 runs to 15 residues. CDR3 protein: CASSNPGTGPYGYTF. In DNA, the CDR3 is TGTGCCAGCAGCAATCCCGGGACAGGACCCTATGGCTACACCTTC.

This chain joins TRBV6-6 and TRBJ2-3; perhaps TRBD1 as D (5 bases). Trimming removed 6 bases from V and 4 bases from J, with 8 bases in between. Germline CDR1 MNHNY, CDR2 SVGAGI (reference sequence). The length of the CDR3 is 12 residues. CDR3 loop: CASSPTADTQYF. CDR3 nucleotide sequence: TGTGCCAGCAGCCCGACAGCAGATACGCAGTATTTT.

The genes are TRBV30 and TRBJ2-1; tentatively, D is TRBD2 (5 bases). V lost 2 bases, J lost 6 bases, and 17 bases lay in between. Germline CDR1 and CDR2: GTSNPN and SVGIG (reference sequence). The CDR3 covers 15 residues. CDR3 nucleotides: TGTGCCTGGAGTAGGTCCAGCGGTTCGTTCAATGAGCAGTTCTTC. Translated, it gives CAWSRSSGSFNEQFF.

This sequence joins TRBV27 and TRBJ2-7, with no clear D. V was cut by 2 bases and J by 6 bases, with 14 bases left in between. Germline lookup yields CDR1 MNHEY and CDR2 SMNVEV (reference sequence). This CDR3 is 14 amino acids long. The CDR3 DNA follows: TGTGCCAGCAGTTTAACCGGAGCCCTCAGCGAGCAGTACTTC. It translates to CASSLTGALSEQYF.

The chain is built from TRBV6-1 and TRBJ1-1, with TRBD1 matching 7 bases. Unmatched junction bases numbered 6, after V lost 3 bases and J lost 5 bases. The CDR3 loop spans 14 amino acids. Germline V gene lookup returns CDR1 MNHNS and CDR2 SASEGT. The CDR3 coding sequence is TGTGCCAGCAGTGAGACGACAGGGCTTACTGAAGCTTTCTTT. Translation: CASSETTGLTEAFF.

The rearrangement uses TRBV28 and TRBJ1-5; D not resolved. V was cut by 6 bases and J by 9 bases, with 12 bases left in between. Germline V gene sequence: CDR1 MDHEN, CDR2 SYDVKM. The CDR3 has 12 amino acids. CDR3 region: CASSPPTGPQHF. CDR3 in DNA: TGTGCCAGCAGCCCCCCCACGGGGCCCCAGCATTTT.

There are a few counts of this clone. The chain has TRBV27 and TRBJ2-6; 8 positions match TRBD2. Germline V gene data show CDR1 as MNHEY and CDR2 as SMNVEV (reference sequence). The CDR3 length is 15 residues. The V segment lost 2 bases and the J segment 12 bases; nucleotides outside the gene matches: 9. In DNA, the CDR3 is TGTGCCAGCAGTTTAGCCGGGACTAGTAGGACCGTCCTGACTTTC. Amino acids: CASSLAGTSRTVLTF.

V gene TRBV19 combines with J gene TRBJ2-7; 7 bases line up with TRBD1. Germline V CDR1 and CDR2: LNHDA, SQIVND (reference sequence). V lost 10 bases to trimming and J lost 5 bases; unmatched junction nucleotides: 11. CDR3 length: 13 residues. The CDR3 spells CATAQGTDNEQYF. Here the CDR3 DNA reads TGTGCCACCGCCCAGGGGACAGACAACGAGCAGTACTTC.

The chain has TRBV6-1 and TRBJ1-4; no clear D. The germline V gene encodes CDR1 MNHNS and CDR2 SASEGT. Between the trimmed V and J ends, which lost 6 bases and 8 bases, there was a span of 19 bases. The CDR3 runs to 15 residues. CDR3 loop: CASRDRGSGYEKLFF. CDR3 nucleotides: TGTGCCAGCAGAGATAGAGGGAGCGGGTACGAAAAACTGTTTTTT.

This chain connects TRBV19 to TRBJ2-1, with D possibly TRBD2 on 5 matching bases. The germline V and J ends were trimmed by 7 bases and 2 bases, with 15 bases remaining between them. CDR3 size: 15 residues. Germline values: CDR1 LNHDA, CDR2 SQIVND (reference sequence). This CDR3 is CASTKQPGTYNEQFF. The CDR3 region has the DNA TGTGCCAGTACCAAACAGCCGGGGACCTACAATGAGCAGTTCTTC. Combining the CDR3 with reference TRBV19 and TRBJ2-1 gives the whole variable domain DGGITQSPKYLFRKEGQNVTLSCEQNLNHDAMYWYRQDPGQGLRLIYYSQIVNDFQKGDIAEGYSVSREKKESFPLTVTSAQKNPTAFYLCASTKQPGTYNEQFFGPGTRLTVL.

The chain combines TRBV10-3 with TRBJ1-5; 7 bases map to TRBD1. Unmatched junction bases numbered 8, after V lost 10 bases and J lost 2 bases. Looked up from germline, CDR1 is ENHRY and CDR2 is SYGVKD. This CDR3 region has 14 residues. The CDR3 here is CATPRGGRNQPQHF. The CDR3 nucleotides read TGTGCCACCCCCAGAGGGGGCCGCAATCAGCCCCAGCATTTT.

The V and J genes are TRBV27 and TRBJ2-6, with D perhaps TRBD2 (6 bases). V was pared by 8 bases and J by 0 bases, with 23 bases between. CDR3 size: 19 residues. CDR1 is MNHEY and CDR2 is SMNVEV in the germline V gene (reference sequence). The CDR3 loop is CASRYYGLQIDSGANVLTF. The CDR3 DNA follows: TGTGCCAGCCGATATTACGGACTACAAATAGACTCTGGGGCCAACGTCCTGACTTTC.

J is TRBJ2-7 and V is TRBV19; TRBD1 matches at 8 bases. The germline V gene has CDR1 LNHDA and CDR2 SQIVND (reference sequence). Trimming removed 7 bases from V and 2 bases from J; junction bases left unmatched: 7. The length of the CDR3 is 14 residues. Written as DNA, the CDR3 is TGTGCCAGTAAAGAGGAGACAGGGGCCTACGAGCAGTACTTC. Translated, it gives CASKEETGAYEQYF.